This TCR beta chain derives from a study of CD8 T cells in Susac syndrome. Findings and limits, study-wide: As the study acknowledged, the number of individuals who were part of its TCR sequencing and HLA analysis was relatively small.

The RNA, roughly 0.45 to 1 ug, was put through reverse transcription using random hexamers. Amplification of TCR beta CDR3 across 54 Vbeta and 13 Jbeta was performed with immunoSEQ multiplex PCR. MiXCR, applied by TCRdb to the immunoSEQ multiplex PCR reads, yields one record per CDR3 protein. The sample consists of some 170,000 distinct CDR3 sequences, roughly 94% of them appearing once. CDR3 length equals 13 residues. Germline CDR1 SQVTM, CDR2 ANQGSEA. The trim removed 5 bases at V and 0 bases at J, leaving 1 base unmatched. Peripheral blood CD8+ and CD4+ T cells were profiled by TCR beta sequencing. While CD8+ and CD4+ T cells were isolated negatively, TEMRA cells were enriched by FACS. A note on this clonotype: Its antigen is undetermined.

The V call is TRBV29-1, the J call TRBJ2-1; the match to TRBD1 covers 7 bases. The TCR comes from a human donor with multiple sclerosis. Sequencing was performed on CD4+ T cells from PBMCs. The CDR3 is CSVYRGSYNEQFF. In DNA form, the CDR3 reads TGCAGCGTTTACAGGGGCTCCTACAATGAGCAGTTCTTC.